The following is a TCR beta chain sequence with its context. Its target is not known. It was with 60 Vbeta and 13 Jbeta primers that the PCR ran. Sequencing was performed with immunoSEQ multiplex PCR; in TCRdb, only in-frame clones are kept and a portion is missing. This table holds about 160,000 clones, around 80% found once. The sample belongs to a study of cytomegalovirus exposure and HLA in healthy donors. Study-wide findings and caveats: CMV serostatus was the only recorded immune exposure for donors.

The specimen was PBMCs. The sequence was collected from a human donor in good health.

CDR3 sequence (DNA): TGTGCCAGCAGCTCCGACAGGGCCCATAATTCACCCCTCCACTTT. Translation gives CASSSDRAHNSPLHF. The chain employs TRBV7-2 and TRBJ1-6; 7 bases are a match to TRBD1. There are 15 residues in the CDR3. The junction had 5 bases not matched to a gene; V was cut back by 4 bases and J by 5 bases. Germline CDR1 is SGHTA and CDR2 is FQGNSA.